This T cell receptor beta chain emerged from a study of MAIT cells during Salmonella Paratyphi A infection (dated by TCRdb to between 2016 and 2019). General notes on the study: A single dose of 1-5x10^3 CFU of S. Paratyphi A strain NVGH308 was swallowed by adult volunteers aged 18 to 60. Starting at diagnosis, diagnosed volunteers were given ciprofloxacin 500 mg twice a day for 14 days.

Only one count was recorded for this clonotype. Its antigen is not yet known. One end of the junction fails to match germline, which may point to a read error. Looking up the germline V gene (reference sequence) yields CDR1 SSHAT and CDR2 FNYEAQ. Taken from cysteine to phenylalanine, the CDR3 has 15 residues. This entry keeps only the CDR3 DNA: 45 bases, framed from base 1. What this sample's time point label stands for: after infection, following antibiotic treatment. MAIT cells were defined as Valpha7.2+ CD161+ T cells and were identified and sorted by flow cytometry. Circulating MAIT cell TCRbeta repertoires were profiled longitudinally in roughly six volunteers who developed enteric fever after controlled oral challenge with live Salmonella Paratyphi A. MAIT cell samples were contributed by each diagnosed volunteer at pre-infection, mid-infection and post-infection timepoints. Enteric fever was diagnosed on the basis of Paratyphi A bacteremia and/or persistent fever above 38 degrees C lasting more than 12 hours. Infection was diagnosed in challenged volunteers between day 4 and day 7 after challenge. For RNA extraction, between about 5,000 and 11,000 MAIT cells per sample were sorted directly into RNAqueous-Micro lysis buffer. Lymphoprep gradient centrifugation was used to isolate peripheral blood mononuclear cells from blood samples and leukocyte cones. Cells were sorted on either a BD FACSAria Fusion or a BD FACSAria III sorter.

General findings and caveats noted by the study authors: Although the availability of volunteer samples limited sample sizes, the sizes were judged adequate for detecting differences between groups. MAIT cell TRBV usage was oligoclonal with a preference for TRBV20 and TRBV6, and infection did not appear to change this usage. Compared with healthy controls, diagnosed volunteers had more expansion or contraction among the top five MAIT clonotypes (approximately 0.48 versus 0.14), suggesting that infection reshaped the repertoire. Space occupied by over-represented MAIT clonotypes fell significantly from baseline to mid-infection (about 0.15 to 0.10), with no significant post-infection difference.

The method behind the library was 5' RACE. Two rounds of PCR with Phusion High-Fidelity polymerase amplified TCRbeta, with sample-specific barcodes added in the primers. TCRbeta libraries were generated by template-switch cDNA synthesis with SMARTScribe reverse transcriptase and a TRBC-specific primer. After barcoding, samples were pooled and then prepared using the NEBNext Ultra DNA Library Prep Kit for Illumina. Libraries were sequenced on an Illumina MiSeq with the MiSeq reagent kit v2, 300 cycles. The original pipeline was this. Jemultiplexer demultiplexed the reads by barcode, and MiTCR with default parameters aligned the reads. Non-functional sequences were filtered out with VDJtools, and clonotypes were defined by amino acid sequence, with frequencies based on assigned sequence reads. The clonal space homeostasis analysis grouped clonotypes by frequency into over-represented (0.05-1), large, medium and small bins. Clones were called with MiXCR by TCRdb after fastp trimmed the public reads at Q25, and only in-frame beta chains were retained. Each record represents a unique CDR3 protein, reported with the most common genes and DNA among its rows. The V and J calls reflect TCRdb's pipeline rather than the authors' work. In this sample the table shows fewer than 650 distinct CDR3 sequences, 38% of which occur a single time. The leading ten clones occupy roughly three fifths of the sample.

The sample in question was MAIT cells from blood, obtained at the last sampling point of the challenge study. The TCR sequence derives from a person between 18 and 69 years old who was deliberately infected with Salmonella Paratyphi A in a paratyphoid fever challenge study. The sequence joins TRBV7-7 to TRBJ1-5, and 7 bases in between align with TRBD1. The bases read TGTGCTAGCACAGCGACAGGGAATAGCAATCAGCCCCAGCATTTT. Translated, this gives CASTATGNSNQPQHF.